Following are 5 T cell receptor beta chains from one sample sequenced in a study of T cell responses to AZD1222 COVID-19 vaccine. Some clones are missing from TCRdb's copy, which holds only in-frame ones; the method was immunoSEQ multiplex PCR. The table shows 100,000 to 150,000 clones, with approximately 91% occurring only once. The sequencing used peripheral blood, collected on day 0 of AZD1222 vaccination. The receptors come from an adult in good health.

The chain links TRBV6-5 to TRBJ1-5, with a weak D call TRBD1 (6 bases). Germline-derived CDR1 and CDR2 are MNHEY and SVGAGI. V lost 4 bases to trimming and J lost 2 bases, with 12 bases between them. The CDR3 has 15 amino acids. CDR3 amino acids: CASSSQGYGNQPQHF. The CDR3 DNA follows: TGTGCCAGCAGTTCACAGGGCTACGGCAATCAGCCCCAGCATTTT.

The chain combines TRBV5-1 with TRBJ1-3; D gene ambiguous. Germline V CDR1 and CDR2: SGHRS, YFSETQ. Trimming stripped 4 bases from V and 0 bases from J, with 11 bases between. This CDR3 has 15 amino acids. The CDR3 spells CASSPEPVSGNTIYF. CDR3 nucleotides: TGCGCCAGCAGCCCGGAGCCCGTCTCTGGAAACACCATATATTTT. Based on the CDR3 plus reference TRBV5-1 and TRBJ1-3, the full variable domain is KAGVTQTPRYLIKTRGQQVTLSCSPISGHRSVSWYQQTPGQGLQFLFEYFSETQRNKGNFPGRFSGRQFSNSRSEMNVSTLELGDSALYLCASSPEPVSGNTIYFGEGSWLTVV.

J is TRBJ2-2 and V is TRBV5-1, with 9 bases matching TRBD1. V shed 6 bases and J 6 bases; nucleotides not matched to a gene: 9. The CDR3 has 15 amino acids. Germline V gives CDR1 SGHRS, CDR2 YFSETQ. CDR3 in DNA: TGCGCCAGCAACTTACAGGGGGCGAGTTCCGGGGAGCTGTTTTTT. Translation: CASNLQGASSGELFF.

A note on this clone: A read error may account for a junction end that differs from germline. The rearrangement joins TRBV4-1 to TRBJ1-3; D unclear. The CDR3 runs to 15 residues. Germline CDR1 MGHRA, CDR2 YSYEKL. As DNA, the CDR3 is TGCGCCAGCACCCAAACTGAGGAACCTCGAAACACCATATATTTT. Protein product: CASTQTEEPRNTIYF.

The chain recombines TRBV2 with TRBJ2-5, with D possibly TRBD2 on 6 matching bases. The CDR3 covers 15 residues. The germline V gene has CDR1 SNHLY and CDR2 FYNNEI. Trimming cost V 5 bases and J 1 base, with 14 bases left between them. The CDR3 DNA sequence: TGTGCCAGCAGTCGACTAGGGAGGTTCCAAGAGACCCAGTACTTC. Translation: CASSRLGRFQETQYF.